A single sample is the source of the 10 T cell receptor beta chains below, sequenced in a study of shared clonotypes between healthy human individuals. Assay: immunoSEQ multiplex PCR; the TCRdb copy retains only in-frame clones and omits some. The profile shows about 1.9 million clones, around 93% of them singletons. Selected positively for CCR7 and CD45RO-negative, naive CD8 cells excluded terminally differentiated effector memory CD45RA+ cells. The sample comprised naive CD8+ T cells from PBMCs. These receptors all stem from a man between 18 and 35 years old in good health. Some clones in this sample may be carry-over from other donors' samples.

The V call is TRBV7-6, the J call TRBJ2-7, with 8 bases identical to TRBD1. This CDR3 is 14 amino acids long. CDR1 and CDR2 from the germline V gene are SGHVS and FNYEAQ. V lost 5 bases to trimming and J lost 7 bases; unmatched junction nucleotides: 10. In DNA, the CDR3 is TGTGCCAGCAGCCCTGGACAGGGTTTGTGGGAGCAGTACTTC. Translated, it gives CASSPGQGLWEQYF.

The chain links TRBV28 to TRBJ2-7; D unclear. This CDR3 comprises 16 residues. V gave up 1 base and J gave up 0 bases, with 13 bases separating them. Germline CDR1 reads MDHEN; CDR2 reads SYDVKM. The CDR3 nucleotides read TGTGCCAGCAGTTTATCGGGCCAGGCCCACTCCTACGAGCAGTACTTC. Its translation: CASSLSGQAHSYEQYF.

This clone was observed a single time. This chain connects TRBV15 to TRBJ2-7; D uncertain. Looked up from germline, CDR1 is LNHNV and CDR2 is YYDKDF (reference sequence). CDR3 length: 13 amino acids. V shed 1 base and J shed 5 bases, with 9 bases lying between them. CDR3 sequence: CATSRGRQDEQYF. The CDR3 nucleotides read TGTGCCACCAGCAGAGGACGCCAGGACGAGCAGTACTTC.

The chain couples TRBV5-5 to TRBJ2-7; TRBD2 matches 7 bases. The V gene's germline CDR1 is SGHKS and CDR2 YYEKEE (reference sequence). The CDR3 is made up of 18 amino acids. V trimming: 0 bases; J trimming: 3 bases; junction bases outside the gene matches: 15. The CDR3 coding sequence is TGTGCCAGCAGCTTGGGCAACGCGGTCGGGGGGAGAAACTACGAGCAGTACTTC. This translates into CASSLGNAVGGRNYEQYF. The full variable domain, in which reference TRBV5-5 and TRBJ2-7 provide the parts outside the CDR3, is DAGVTQSPTHLIKTRGQQVTLRCSPISGHKSVSWYQQVLGQGPQFIFQYYEKEERGRGNFPDRFSARQFPNYSSELNVNALLLGDSALYLCASSLGNAVGGRNYEQYFGPGTRLTVT.

This chain connects TRBV7-8 to TRBJ2-3, with TRBD1 matching over 10 bases. Germline loops: CDR1 SGHVS, CDR2 FQNEAQ. The CDR3 consists of 17 residues. V lost 5 bases to trimming and J lost 1 base; unmatched junction nucleotides: 9. The CDR3 loop reads CASSVDTGTGGTDTQYF. As DNA, the CDR3 is TGTGCCAGCAGCGTTGATACCGGGACAGGGGGCACAGATACGCAGTATTTT.

The chain's CDR3 is CASSLVGTSGTYHNEQFF. The CDR3 bases are TGTGCCAGCAGTTTAGTCGGGACTAGCGGGACGTACCACAATGAGCAGTTCTTC. The chain joins TRBV27 to TRBJ2-1; 13 bases line up with TRBD2. The CDR3 is made up of 18 amino acids. The V segment lost 2 bases and the J segment 5 bases; nucleotides outside the gene matches: 9. Germline V gene data show CDR1 as MNHEY and CDR2 as SMNVEV (reference sequence).

This clone has a single count. The chain joins TRBV7-6 to TRBJ2-7; 8 bases fit TRBD2. CDR1 and CDR2 (germline): SGHVS, FNYEAQ. The V gene end was trimmed by 0 bases and the J gene end by 6 bases; junction bases not matched to a gene: 4. There are 14 residues in the CDR3. CDR3 coding DNA: TGTGCCAGCAGCTTAGCCGGGGGGGGGCGCGAGCAGTACTTC. This encodes CASSLAGGGREQYF.

The CDR3 nucleotides are TGTGCCAGCAGCACCGACCTGGAGGAGCTGTTTTTT. Protein: CASSTDLEELFF. The chain recombines TRBV9 with TRBJ2-2; no clear D. V shed 4 bases and J shed 10 bases, with 11 bases lying between them. The CDR3 runs 12 residues. Germline V CDR1 and CDR2: SGDLS, YYNGEE.

The chain has TRBV27 and TRBJ2-3; D may match TRBD1 or TRBD2 (6 bases each). Trimming removed 0 bases from V and 7 bases from J, with 17 bases in between. Germline loops: CDR1 MNHEY, CDR2 SMNVEV (reference sequence). This CDR3 spans 16 amino acids. The CDR3 protein is CASSLSEGETGNTQYF. CDR3 DNA sequence: TGTGCCAGCAGTTTATCGGAGGGGGAGACGGGTAATACGCAGTATTTT.

With respect to this clone: This CDR3 is also generated by other DNA sequences in the sample. The chain is built from TRBV9 and TRBJ1-5; 8 positions agree with TRBD1. With 3 bases clipped from V and 4 bases from J, the junction kept 3 bases outside the gene matches. Germline CDR1 reads SGDLS; CDR2 reads YYNGEE. The length of the CDR3 is 14 residues. The CDR3, as DNA: TGTGCCAGCAGCGCAGGGGACAGGAATCAGCCCCAGCATTTT. Its translation is CASSAGDRNQPQHF. Looking up the rest from reference TRBV9 and TRBJ1-5 gives the full variable domain: DSGVTQTPKHLITATGQRVTLRCSPRSGDLSVYWYQQSLDQGLQFLIQYYNGEERAKGNILERFSAQQFPDLHSELNLSSLELGDSALYFCASSAGDRNQPQHFGDGTRLSIL.